One T cell receptor beta chain is described in this entry. The data were obtained in a study of PD-1 blockade in classical Hodgkin lymphoma. Study details: Intravenous delivery of nivolumab at 3 mg/kg to patients occurred every 2 weeks.

CDR3 length: 13 amino acids. Trimming removed 2 bases at V and 4 bases at J, with 8 bases between. The germline V gene has CDR1 SEHNR and CDR2 FQNEAQ (reference sequence). Patients all relapsed after autologous stem cell transplantation, and there was variation in brentuximab vedotin exposure. The assay was immunoSEQ multiplex PCR, and TCRdb's table has in-frame clones only and misses some. There are around 19,000 clones in the sample; 86% occur only once, and around 13% lies in the top ten. The clonotype was recovered from a human donor with classical Hodgkin lymphoma. J is TRBJ2-5 and V is TRBV7-9, with unresolved D. The sample in question was peripheral blood mononuclear cells (PBMCs), obtained before the second cycle of nivolumab. In DNA form, the CDR3 reads TGTGCCAGCAGCTTATTCAGGTCAGAGACCCAGTACTTC. Protein sequence: CASSLFRSETQYF.